This T cell receptor beta chain emerged from a study of blood T cell repertoires in COVID-19. Sequencing used immunoSEQ multiplex PCR; TCRdb keeps in-frame clones, though not all of them. In the table there are 88,000 or so clones, approximately 85% of which are singletons. The CDR3 runs to 15 residues. Per the germline V gene, CDR1 is KGHSH and CDR2 is LQKENI. Trimming removed 5 bases from V and 0 bases from J, with 14 bases in between. This TCR was sampled from a man aged 55 to 70 with acute or convalescent COVID-19. The genes are TRBV18 and TRBJ2-7; D unresolved. The sample was peripheral blood. CDR3 DNA: TGTGCCAGCTCAACCAGGTCCAGTAGCTCCTACGAGCAGTACTTC. Translation: CASSTRSSSSYEQYF.